One and the same sample provided the 25 T cell receptor beta chains below, sequenced in a study of CD8 T cells in ankylosing spondylitis. Study-wide points: Apparently characteristic of ankylosing spondylitis blood was a TCR beta motif (roughly eight highly homologous variants).

Each CDR3 protein is one row after TCRdb ran MiXCR on the 5' RACE reads. This table has some 800,000 distinct CDR3 sequences, over 9.5% appearing once. Their antigens remain unidentified. Sequenced: blood, either unsorted or a sorted T cell fraction (not recorded which). The receptor set was obtained from a male donor with ankylosing spondylitis.

The CDR3 reads CASSYSYSGNTIYF. In DNA, the CDR3 is TGTGCCAGCAGTTACTCCTACTCTGGAAACACCATATATTTT. The chain employs TRBV6-2 or TRBV6-3 and TRBJ1-3; D remains unclear. Germline V gene sequence: CDR1 MNHEY, CDR2 SVGEGT. CDR3 length: 14 residues. The V end lost 0 bases, the J end lost 0 bases, and 3 bases lay between the germline ends.

The chain has TRBV10-3 and TRBJ2-1, with TRBD1 matching 8 bases. Looked up from germline, CDR1 is ENHRY and CDR2 is SYGVKD. The CDR3 is 13 residues long. Trimming removed 6 bases from V and 8 bases from J; junction bases left unmatched: 6. CDR3: CAIRDRVLDEQFF. CDR3 nucleotide sequence: TGTGCCATCAGGGACAGGGTATTGGATGAGCAGTTCTTC.

The chain carries TRBV10-3 and TRBJ1-2; TRBD1 aligns across 7 bases. This CDR3 spans 13 amino acids. Germline V gene lookup returns CDR1 ENHRY and CDR2 SYGVKD. Trimming removed 9 bases from V and 1 base from J; junction bases left unmatched: 5. The CDR3 sequence is CAISTGFNYGYTF. The CDR3 coding sequence is TGTGCCATTTCGACAGGGTTTAACTATGGCTACACCTTC.

The chain couples TRBV5-5 to TRBJ1-2, with TRBD1 as a possible D gene (5 bases). Germline loops: CDR1 SGHKS, CDR2 YYEKEE (reference sequence). V dropped 6 bases and J dropped 2 bases, with 11 bases sitting between them. This CDR3 spans 13 amino acids. CDR3 in DNA: TGTGCCAGCAACCCAGGGTGGAACTATGGCTACACCTTC. Amino acid sequence: CASNPGWNYGYTF.

This clonotype was detected ten times or more. The V and J genes are TRBV29-1 and TRBJ1-1, with a tentative D call TRBD1 (6 bases). Germline V gene sequence: CDR1 SQVTM, CDR2 ANQGSEA. This CDR3 has 14 residues. Trimming removed 5 bases from V and 3 bases from J, with 16 bases in between. Here the CDR3 reads CSVRRGGWDTEAFF. CDR3 DNA: TGCAGCGTTCGAAGAGGGGGGTGGGACACTGAAGCTTTCTTT. Full variable domain (missing parts from reference TRBV29-1 and TRBJ1-1): SAVISQKPSRDICQRGTSLTIQCQVDSQVTMMFWYRQQPGQSLTLIATANQGSEATYESGFVIDKFPISRPNLTFSTLTVSNMSPEDSSIYLCSVRRGGWDTEAFFGQGTRLTVV.

This clonotype was seen more than once but under ten times. The rearrangement joins TRBV18 to TRBJ1-4; D is unclear. Trimming took 3 bases from V and 3 from J, leaving 8 bases between them. Looked up from germline, CDR1 is KGHSH and CDR2 is LQKENI. The CDR3 extends over 14 amino acids. The CDR3 spells CASSPGKANEKLFF. The CDR3 DNA reads TGTGCCAGCTCACCCGGAAAGGCTAATGAAAAACTGTTTTTT.

A single count supports this clonotype. This chain joins TRBV20-1 and TRBJ1-6; D uncertain. V shed 6 bases and J shed 5 bases, with 11 bases lying between them. The germline V gene encodes CDR1 DFQATT and CDR2 SNEGSKA (reference sequence). The CDR3 loop spans 13 amino acids. The CDR3 DNA reads TGCAGTGCGAGCGGGGTGAATAATTCACCCCTCCACTTT. Translated, it gives CSASGVNNSPLHF.

This clonotype was seen a handful of times. The chain joins TRBV10-3 to TRBJ1-1; D remains unclear. CDR1 is ENHRY, CDR2 SYGVKD, per germline. Between the trimmed V and J ends, which lost 1 base and 1 base, there was a span of 13 bases. The CDR3 spans 16 residues. DNA of the CDR3: TGTGCCATCAGTGAGTACGTCCAGCCCACGAACACTGAAGCTTTCTTT. This codes for CAISEYVQPTNTEAFF.

The table lists this clonotype with a few counts. The chain combines TRBV20-1 with TRBJ2-3; D gene unclear. The CDR3 has 13 amino acids. The V gene lost 1 base and the J gene lost 3 bases, with 8 bases spanning the gap. The germline gives CDR1 DFQATT, CDR2 SNEGSKA (reference sequence). The CDR3 sequence: CSARGIPTDTQYF. The CDR3 coding sequence is TGCAGTGCTAGAGGGATTCCTACAGATACGCAGTATTTT.

The chain combines TRBV7-9 with TRBJ1-2, with D perhaps matching TRBD1 (5 bases). The V gene's germline CDR1 is SEHNR and CDR2 FQNEAQ (reference sequence). Trimming stripped 3 bases from V and 4 bases from J, with 21 bases between. This CDR3 spans 17 amino acids. The CDR3 bases are TGTGCCAGCAGCTTGAGCATCCGGGGCAGGGCGAGCTATGGCTACACCTTC. This gives the protein CASSLSIRGRASYGYTF.

The chain is built from TRBV20-1 and TRBJ2-7; 14 bases line up with TRBD2. From germline, CDR1 is DFQATT and CDR2 SNEGSKA (reference sequence). The CDR3 is 18 amino acids. J lost 5 bases, V lost 3 bases, and 15 bases had no gene match. CDR3 DNA: TGCAGTGCTAGGCCAGTACAGGGACTAGCGGGAGTTATCGACGAGCAGTACTTC. It is translated as CSARPVQGLAGVIDEQYF.

This clonotype has more than one count but fewer than ten. V and J are TRBV5-1 and TRBJ2-1, with 9 positions matching TRBD2. The CDR3 totals 16 residues. The V and J ends lost 4 bases and 10 bases, in that order; junction bases with no gene match: 15. CDR1 and CDR2 (germline): SGHRS, YFSETQ. CDR3 sequence reads: CASSQFSGGRAREQFF. Here the CDR3 DNA reads TGCGCCAGCAGCCAATTCTCCGGCGGGAGGGCCAGGGAGCAGTTCTTC.

The chain has TRBV6-1 and TRBJ1-1, with D possibly TRBD1 on 6 matching bases. CDR3 length: 14 amino acids. Per the germline V gene, CDR1 is MNHNS and CDR2 is SASEGT. With 5 bases removed from V and 1 base from J, the gap between germline ends came to 11 bases. The CDR3 loop reads CASSRQVGNTEAFF. The CDR3 bases are TGTGCCAGCAGTCGACAGGTGGGGAACACTGAAGCTTTCTTT.

The chain couples TRBV6-1 to TRBJ1-1; D unresolved. Germline V CDR1 and CDR2: MNHNS, SASEGT. The ends were cut back, 8 bases at V and 3 bases at J, with 16 bases in the middle. This CDR3 comprises 14 residues. CDR3 protein: CASGVLQFDTEAFF. The DNA of the CDR3 is TGTGCCAGCGGAGTATTACAGTTCGACACTGAAGCTTTCTTT.

The genes are TRBV6-1 and TRBJ1-1; weak D call: TRBD1 (5 bases). The ends were cut back, 7 bases at V and 0 bases at J, with 15 bases in the middle. The CDR3 has 15 amino acids. Germline loops: CDR1 MNHNS, CDR2 SASEGT. The CDR3 coding sequence is TGTGCCAGCACCTCAAGCCAGGGTATGAACACTGAAGCTTTCTTT. Its translation is CASTSSQGMNTEAFF.

This clonotype was detected only a few times. The V and J genes are TRBV20-1 and TRBJ1-6; the match to TRBD1 covers 7 bases. Germline CDR1 and CDR2: DFQATT and SNEGSKA (reference sequence). This CDR3 is 17 amino acids long. With V trimmed by 4 bases and J by 5 bases, 14 bases remained unmatched. CDR3 sequence reads: CSATPLLGGTDNSPLHF. CDR3 nucleotide sequence: TGCAGTGCTACCCCGCTTTTAGGGGGCACGGATAATTCACCCCTCCACTTT.

This clonotype has at least ten counts. This chain joins TRBV10-3 and TRBJ2-7; D is undetermined. V was cut by 2 bases and J by 5 bases, with 7 bases left in between. This CDR3 contains 12 residues. Germline assignment: CDR1 ENHRY and CDR2 SYGVKD. CDR3 protein: CAISENGHEQYF. In DNA, the CDR3 is TGTGCCATCAGTGAGAATGGTCACGAGCAGTACTTC.

The chain employs TRBV4-3 and TRBJ2-3, with no clear D. The germline CDR1 and CDR2 sequences are LGHNA and YSLEER. CDR3 length: 15 residues. V was cut by 3 bases and J by 4 bases, with 14 bases left in between. The chain's CDR3 is CASSQMSLASDTQYF. The DNA of the CDR3 is TGCGCCAGCAGCCAGATGTCCCTCGCCTCAGATACGCAGTATTTT.

This clonotype turned up a few times. The chain employs TRBV4-2 and TRBJ2-3, with D tentatively TRBD1 (5 bases). This CDR3 has 16 residues. V lost 4 bases and J 4 bases, leaving 18 bases between the germline ends. Germline-derived CDR1 and CDR2 are LGHNA and YNFKEQ. The CDR3 region has the DNA TGTGCCAGCAGCCTCGTACAGGATTTCAGGGCAGATACGCAGTATTTT. It codes for CASSLVQDFRADTQYF.

A single count supports this clonotype. In DNA, the CDR3 is TGTGCCAGCAGTGGAGGAGGTGGGGAGGGCCAGCCCCAGCATTTT. Translating it yields CASSGGGGEGQPQHF. This chain connects TRBV2 to TRBJ1-5; no clear D. V was shortened by 4 bases and J by 7 bases, with 17 bases between the two germline ends. In germline, CDR1 is SNHLY, CDR2 FYNNEI. This CDR3 is built from 15 residues.

This clonotype was detected only a few times. The V gene is TRBV6-2 or TRBV6-3, the J gene TRBJ2-1; 8 bases match TRBD2. The length of the CDR3 is 12 residues. Germline V gene data show CDR1 as MNHEY and CDR2 as SVGEGT. CDR3 residues: CATGLAPREQFF. The CDR3 region has the DNA TGTGCTACCGGACTAGCCCCCAGGGAGCAGTTCTTC.

There are a few counts of this clonotype. This chain links TRBV4-2 with TRBJ1-6, with 7 positions matching TRBD1. The junction had 8 bases not matched to a gene; V was cut back by 2 bases and J by 10 bases. From germline, CDR1 is LGHNA and CDR2 YNFKEQ. The CDR3 totals 15 residues. The CDR3 here is CASSQLDREDSPLHF. Here the CDR3 DNA reads TGTGCCAGCAGCCAACTCGACAGGGAGGACTCACCCCTCCACTTT.

This clonotype occurred a few times. Here the CDR3 DNA reads TGTGCCAGCAGCTTCGACAGACTCTCCTACGAGCAGTACTTC. Its translation: CASSFDRLSYEQYF. The chain employs TRBV5-6 and TRBJ2-7; maybe TRBD1 (5 bases). Per germline, CDR1 SGHDT and CDR2 YYEEEE. The CDR3 runs 14 residues. Trimming cost V 2 bases and J 0 bases, with 9 bases left between them.

This clonotype has only a few counts. The CDR3 region is CASSPFGQGIYGYTF. In nucleotides, the CDR3 is TGTGCCAGCAGCCCCTTCGGACAGGGAATCTATGGCTACACCTTC. The genes are TRBV14 and TRBJ1-2; 8 nucleotides agree with TRBD1. Germline lookup yields CDR1 SGHDN and CDR2 FVKESK. J lost 4 bases, V lost 4 bases, and 8 bases had no gene match. The CDR3 covers 15 residues.

The chain couples TRBV7-2 to TRBJ2-7; D is perhaps TRBD1 or TRBD2 (5 bases each). The length of the CDR3 is 15 residues. CDR1 and CDR2 (germline): SGHTA, FQGNSA. Trimming removed 5 bases at V and 0 bases at J, with 14 bases between. CDR3 nucleotides: TGTGCCAGCAGCCGTCGGACGGGGACCTCCTACGAGCAGTACTTC. This gives the protein CASSRRTGTSYEQYF.